A selection of T cell receptor beta chains follows, all from one sample in a study of T cell repertoires in cytomegalovirus infection. Their antigen targets remain unknown. TCRdb processed the reads anew with MiXCR; each CDR3 protein has one entry. The sample lists around 750,000 distinct CDR3 sequences, 32% seen once, with approximately 13% in the top ten. The source was cultured CD8+ T cells from PBMCs, collected from culture after CMV antigen stimulation. The receptors derive from a human donor in good health (CMV status not recorded). Some clones in this sample may be carry-over from other donors' samples. CDR3s include the opening cysteine and the closing phenylalanine or tryptophan. D genes are given only for firm matches. Part of the rows lack a size; the others show once, few, many or a class for expanded clones.

clone size | D gene | J gene | V gene | CDR3 protein | CDR3 DNA
few | TRBD2 | TRBJ2-5 | TRBV12-3/TRBV12-4 | CASSLAWGGETQYF | TGTGCCAGCAGTTTAGCGTGGGGGGGGGAGACCCAGTACTTC
few | . | TRBJ2-1 | TRBV14 | CASSQVAPSYNEQFF | TGTGCCAGCAGCCAAGTAGCGCCGAGCTACAATGAGCAGTTCTTC
. | . | TRBJ2-5 | TRBV2 | CASIGRQETQYF | TGTGCCAGCATAGGCAGGCAAGAGACCCAGTACTTC
. | . | TRBJ1-2 | TRBV12-3/TRBV12-4 | CASSLGPNSYGYTF | TGTGCCAGCAGTTTGGGCCCGAACAGCTATGGCTACACCTTC
few | TRBD1 | TRBJ2-3 | TRBV6-1 | CATARDRGVDTQYF | TGTGCCACCGCCCGGGACAGGGGGGTAGATACGCAGTATTTT
. | . | TRBJ2-3 | TRBV6-6 | CASSSLPPGMDTQYF | TGTGCCAGCAGTTCACTCCCCCCAGGGATGGATACGCAGTATTTT
. | . | TRBJ2-1 | TRBV27 | CAARTLGGYNEQFF | TGTGCCGCCCGGACCCTTGGGGGTTACAATGAGCAGTTCTTC
. | . | TRBJ1-2 | TRBV9 | CANRQGTYGYTF | TGTGCCAACAGGCAGGGAACCTATGGCTACACCTTC
many | . | TRBJ1-3 | TRBV7-9 | CASSLAQRHRSGNTIYF | TGTGCCAGCAGCTTAGCCCAGCGACACCGCTCTGGAAACACCATATATTTT
many | . | TRBJ1-1 | TRBV7-6 | CASRGGGGAVTEAFF | TGTGCCAGCAGAGGAGGCGGAGGGGCCGTCACTGAAGCTTTCTTT
. | . | TRBJ1-2 | TRBV5-4 | CASRGAGYTF | TGTGCCAGCCGGGGAGCTGGCTACACCTTC
. | . | TRBJ2-2 | TRBV6-6 | CASSYTGPNTGELFF | TGTGCCAGCAGTTACACTGGACCAAACACCGGGGAGCTGTTTTTT
few | . | TRBJ2-2 | TRBV11-2 | CASIPRGNTGELFF | TGTGCCAGCATCCCCAGGGGAAACACCGGGGAGCTGTTTTTT
. | . | TRBJ2-1 | TRBV6-2/TRBV6-3 | CASSFRQAVYNEQFF | TGTGCCAGCAGCTTCCGACAGGCGGTATACAATGAGCAGTTCTTC
. | TRBD2 | TRBJ2-2 | TRBV28 | CASSFIRGGRVTGELFF | TGTGCCAGCAGTTTCATCCGCGGGGGGCGAGTCACCGGGGAGCTGTTTTTT
. | . | TRBJ1-1 | TRBV12-3/TRBV12-4 | CASSLARRPNTEAFF | TGTGCCAGCAGTTTAGCGCGTCGGCCGAACACTGAAGCTTTCTTT
few | . | TRBJ1-1 | TRBV6-6 | CASMQQGGHTEAFF | TGTGCCAGCATGCAACAGGGAGGGCACACTGAAGCTTTCTTT
. | . | TRBJ1-3 | TRBV28 | CASSPSLSPIYF | TGTGCCAGCAGTCCATCCCTGAGCCCCATATATTTT
few | TRBD2 | TRBJ2-4 | TRBV12-3/TRBV12-4 | CASGRGGSNIQYF | TGTGCCAGCGGGCGGGGGGGCTCAAACATTCAGTACTTC
. | TRBD1 | TRBJ1-5 | TRBV6-5 | CASSYDRGRHQPQHF | TGTGCCAGCAGTTATGACAGGGGGAGACATCAGCCCCAGCATTTT
. | . | TRBJ1-6 | TRBV28 | CASSWGENSPLHF | TGTGCCAGCAGTTGGGGAGAGAATTCACCCCTCCACTTT
. | . | TRBJ2-7 | TRBV27 | CASSSSYPRYLQYF | TGTGCCAGCAGCTCCTCATACCCCCGGTACTTGCAGTACTTC
few | . | TRBJ1-1 | TRBV7-8 | CASSRRGPGAMNTEAFF | TGTGCCAGCAGCCGCCGGGGGCCTGGGGCTATGAACACTGAAGCTTTCTTT
few | TRBD1 | TRBJ1-2 | TRBV15 | CATGQDYGYTF | TGTGCCACAGGACAGGACTATGGCTACACCTTC
many | TRBD2 | TRBJ2-3 | TRBV10-3 | CAISESETGGLTDTQYF | TGTGCCATCAGTGAGTCGGAGACGGGGGGTCTCACAGATACGCAGTATTTT
few | TRBD1 | TRBJ1-1 | TRBV7-2 | CASSRDRAGTEAFF | TGTGCCAGCAGCAGGGACAGGGCGGGCACTGAAGCTTTCTTT
few | TRBD1 | TRBJ2-7 | TRBV7-6 | CASSFNPGQGDEQYF | TGTGCCAGCAGTTTTAATCCGGGACAGGGCGACGAGCAGTACTTC
few | . | TRBJ1-5 | TRBV23-1 | CASSQMPNFNNQPQHF | TGCGCCAGCAGTCAAATGCCCAATTTTAACAATCAGCCCCAGCATTTT
few | . | TRBJ1-5 | TRBV12-3/TRBV12-4 | CASSPGLYGGNQPQHF | TGTGCCAGCAGTCCGGGACTTTACGGGGGTAATCAGCCCCAGCATTTT
. | . | TRBJ2-7 | TRBV11-3 | CASILGPASNSYEQYF | TGTGCCAGCATCCTCGGCCCCGCGAGCAACTCCTACGAGCAGTACTTC
. | . | TRBJ2-1 | TRBV6-6 | CASTFFSSSYNEQFF | TGTGCCAGCACTTTCTTTTCCAGCTCCTACAATGAGCAGTTCTTC
few | TRBD1 | TRBJ1-2 | TRBV12-3/TRBV12-4 | CATWDRQNYGYTF | TGTGCCACCTGGGACAGACAAAACTATGGCTACACCTTC
. | TRBD1 | TRBJ2-1 | TRBV14 | CASSQGASTGDEQFF | TGTGCCAGCAGCCAAGGGGCCTCCACAGGGGATGAGCAGTTCTTC
few | TRBD1 | TRBJ2-2 | TRBV12-5 | CASGFALDRGSNGELFF | TGTGCTAGTGGTTTCGCTTTGGACAGGGGGTCGAACGGGGAGCTGTTTTTT
few | . | TRBJ1-2 | TRBV10-3 | CAISGGADYGYTF | TGTGCCATCAGTGGAGGGGCTGACTATGGCTACACCTTC
. | . | TRBJ2-3 | TRBV6-6 | CASSYSIGGANTDTQYF | TGTGCCAGCAGTTACTCGATAGGCGGGGCCAACACAGATACGCAGTATTTT
. | . | TRBJ1-2 | TRBV6-5 | CASRQAYGYTF | TGTGCCAGCAGGCAGGCCTATGGCTACACCTTC
few | TRBD2 | TRBJ2-5 | TRBV12-3/TRBV12-4 | CASSVGALAVGETQYF | TGTGCCAGCAGTGTCGGCGCACTAGCGGTGGGGGAGACCCAGTACTTC
few | TRBD2 | TRBJ2-1 | TRBV7-9 | CASSSPQRGSYNEQFF | TGTGCCAGCAGCTCCCCGCAGCGGGGGAGCTACAATGAGCAGTTCTTC
. | TRBD2 | TRBJ2-3 | TRBV9 | CASSRDYSSTDTQYF | TGTGCCAGCAGTCGGGACTATTCTAGCACAGATACGCAGTATTTT
. | TRBD1 | TRBJ1-6 | TRBV4-2 | CASSVPGTGGSPLHF | TGTGCCAGCAGCGTTCCCGGGACAGGGGGATCACCCCTCCACTTT
. | . | TRBJ2-4 | TRBV28 | CASSLTVKKNIQYF | TGTGCCAGCAGTTTGACGGTAAAGAAAAACATTCAGTACTTC
few | . | TRBJ2-7 | TRBV19 | CASSMGQATYEQYF | TGTGCCAGTAGTATGGGGCAGGCCACCTACGAGCAGTACTTC
. | . | TRBJ2-1 | TRBV10-3 | CAIRKLDNEQFF | TGTGCCATCAGGAAACTTGACAATGAGCAGTTCTTC
. | . | TRBJ2-5 | TRBV2 | CASSNFGGQETQYF | TGTGCCAGCTCCAATTTCGGGGGCCAAGAGACCCAGTACTTC
few | . | TRBJ1-3 | TRBV5-6 | CASSRRQWSLDTIYF | TGTGCCAGCAGCCGGAGGCAGTGGTCGTTGGACACCATATATTTT